This entry lists 27 T cell receptor beta chains sequenced from one sample in a study of T cells in Graves' hyperthyroidism and ophthalmopathy. RNA transcripts gave rise to amplified TCR beta CDR3 regions. During a first-round RT-PCR of the TCR CDR3, the HTBI primer set was used. TCRdb called the multiplex PCR reads again in MiXCR, with one record for every CDR3 protein. Here the sample spans more than 500,000 distinct CDR3 sequences, roughly 15% being singletons. The sample consisted of blood. All receptors come from a woman under 40 with Graves' hyperthyroidism.

The chain has TRBV4-1 and TRBJ2-2; D is unclear. Trimming shortened V by 0 bases and J by 5 bases, and 10 bases separated the two germline ends. Per the germline V gene, CDR1 is MGHRA and CDR2 is YSYEKL. The CDR3 extends over 15 amino acids. CDR3 loop: CASSQDLVRTGELFF. The CDR3 DNA follows: TGCGCCAGCAGCCAAGACCTTGTCCGTACCGGGGAGCTGTTTTTT.

V and J are TRBV2 and TRBJ1-2, with 8 bases fitting TRBD1. The germline gives CDR1 SNHLY, CDR2 FYNNEI. This CDR3 comprises 12 residues. Trimming at V came to 3 bases and at J to 11 bases, leaving 5 bases not matched to a gene. CDR3: CASSDQDRAYTF. The CDR3 DNA follows: TGTGCCAGCAGTGACCAGGACAGGGCGTACACCTTC.

Points on this clonotype: One junction end does not reproduce the germline sequence, and a read error may be involved. The CDR3 protein is CASSPGWGTNTQYF. The CDR3 DNA follows: TGCGCCAGCAGCCCGGGATGGGGCACAAATACGCAGTATTTT. The chain links TRBV5-1 to TRBJ2-3; D assignment may be TRBD1 or TRBD2 (5 bases each). Germline V gives CDR1 SGHRS, CDR2 YFSETQ. There are 14 residues in the CDR3.

This clonotype has at least ten counts. CDR3 amino acids: CASSRLINRENYGYTF. The DNA of the CDR3 is TGTGCCAGCAGCCGCCTCATCAACAGGGAAAACTATGGCTACACCTTC. The chain has TRBV3-1 and TRBJ1-2, with D possibly being TRBD1 (6 bases). The CDR3 spans 16 residues. Trimming shortened V by 4 bases and J by 2 bases, and 17 bases separated the two germline ends. Germline-derived CDR1 and CDR2 are LGHDT and YNNKEL (reference sequence). Full variable domain (remainder filled in from reference TRBV3-1 and TRBJ1-2): DTAVSQTPKYLVTQMGNDKSIKCEQNLGHDTMYWYKQDSKKFLKIMFSYNNKELIINETVPNRFSPKSPDKAHLNLHINSLELGDSAVYFCASSRLINRENYGYTFGSGTRLTVV.

The rearrangement joins TRBV27 to TRBJ2-7, with unresolved D. CDR1 is MNHEY, CDR2 SMNVEV, per germline (reference sequence). V lost 3 bases to trimming and J lost 3 bases, with 15 bases between them. The CDR3 covers 15 residues. CDR3 nucleotides: TGTGCCAGCAGTTTCGGTGGGCCACCAGACTACGAGCAGTACTTC. Translated: CASSFGGPPDYEQYF.

The V and J genes are TRBV9 and TRBJ2-2; D unresolved. In germline, CDR1 is SGDLS, CDR2 YYNGEE. V was pared by 4 bases and J by 5 bases, with 15 bases between. The CDR3 runs to 15 residues. CDR3 sequence reads: CASSTPALGTGELFF. The CDR3 bases are TGTGCCAGCAGCACCCCCGCGCTGGGGACCGGGGAGCTGTTTTTT.

There are a few counts of this clonotype. V usage is TRBV28 and J usage is TRBJ2-5, with D hard to call. Germline CDR1 MDHEN, CDR2 SYDVKM. Deletions cut 4 bases from V and 5 bases from J, with 14 bases between. This CDR3 comprises 14 residues. The CDR3: CASSSDTSNETQYF. CDR3 in DNA: TGTGCCAGCAGTTCCGACACCTCCAACGAGACCCAGTACTTC.

This chain connects TRBV9 to TRBJ2-5; 7 nucleotides match TRBD2. The CDR3 has 19 residues. CDR1 and CDR2 (germline): SGDLS, YYNGEE. The ends lost 6 bases at V and 3 bases at J; junction bases unmatched: 23. CDR3 DNA: TGTGCCAGCATCCCCACGGGGCGGGAGAAATCTGGTTACGAAGAGACCCAGTACTTC. Its translation is CASIPTGREKSGYEETQYF. Together with reference TRBV9 and TRBJ2-5, the CDR3 gives the full variable domain: DSGVTQTPKHLITATGQRVTLRCSPRSGDLSVYWYQQSLDQGLQFLIQYYNGEERAKGNILERFSAQQFPDLHSELNLSSLELGDSALYFCASIPTGREKSGYEETQYFGPGTRLLVL.

This rearrangement joins TRBV28 to TRBJ1-1; TRBD1 agrees at 7 bases. J gave up 2 bases and V 6 bases, and 9 bases lay outside the gene matches. The V gene's germline CDR1 is MDHEN and CDR2 SYDVKM. The CDR3 extends over 15 amino acids. In DNA, the CDR3 is TGTGCCAGCAGGCTCCCGGGACAGACCAACACTGAAGCTTTCTTT. Its protein is CASRLPGQTNTEAFF. The full variable domain, rest sourced from reference TRBV28 and TRBJ1-1, is DVKVTQSSRYLVKRTGEKVFLECVQDMDHENMFWYRQDPGLGLRLIYFSYDVKMKEKGDIPEGYSVSREKKERFSLILESASTNQTSMYLCASRLPGQTNTEAFFGQGTRLTVV.

This clonotype was recorded only once. The chain is built from TRBV20-1 and TRBJ2-7; the D gene is possibly TRBD1 (5 bases). CDR1 and CDR2 (germline): DFQATT, SNEGSKA (reference sequence). The CDR3 runs to 17 residues. V was shortened by 5 bases and J by 3 bases, with 26 bases between the two germline ends. Here the CDR3 reads CSASGSRTTVANYEQYF. The CDR3 nucleotides read TGCAGTGCTTCCGGTTCCAGGACAACGGTCGCTAACTACGAGCAGTACTTC.

This clonotype was found many times. The genes are TRBV24-1 and TRBJ2-1; possible D gene TRBD1, 6 bases. With 4 bases removed from V and 6 bases from J, the gap between germline ends came to 15 bases. Germline loops: CDR1 KGHDR, CDR2 SFDVKD. The CDR3 is 15 residues long. The CDR3 region is CATSDSRQVSNEQFF. CDR3 DNA: TGTGCCACCAGTGACTCCCGACAGGTCAGCAATGAGCAGTTCTTC.

This clonotype was seen ten or more times. The genes are TRBV7-3 and TRBJ2-3; D is possibly TRBD2 (5 bases). Germline CDR1 reads SGHTA; CDR2 reads FQGTGA. The CDR3 runs 14 residues. Trimming removed 4 bases at V and 5 bases at J, with 13 bases between. The CDR3 bases are TGTGCCAGCAGCTCGACACTAGTGGAAGATACGCAGTATTTT. Protein sequence: CASSSTLVEDTQYF.

V gene TRBV9 combines with J gene TRBJ2-2, with TRBD2 matching 13 bases. After removal of 4 bases from V and 7 bases from J, the junction contained 4 bases not matched to a gene. Germline CDR1 and CDR2: SGDLS and YYNGEE. There are 15 residues in the CDR3. In DNA, the CDR3 is TGTGCCAGCAGCATTCGGACTAGCGGGAGCGGGGAGCTGTTTTTT. Amino acid sequence: CASSIRTSGSGELFF.

In this sample, this clonotype turned up a few times. V is TRBV18 and J is TRBJ2-3; TRBD2 is a possible D gene (5 bases). Trimming left V 2 bases short and J 1 base short, with 10 bases between. CDR1 KGHSH and CDR2 LQKENI come from the germline V gene. The CDR3 runs to 15 residues. The CDR3 DNA reads as TGTGCCAGCTCACCAGAGGGCACCCGCACAGATACGCAGTATTTT. As protein: CASSPEGTRTDTQYF.

This clonotype was seen many times. The chain employs TRBV2 and TRBJ2-7; D might be TRBD1 or TRBD2, each matching 5 bases. CDR1 and CDR2 from the germline V gene are SNHLY and FYNNEI. The CDR3 contains 16 residues. V lost 0 bases, J lost 2 bases, and 14 bases lay in between. The CDR3 DNA reads TGTGCCAGCAGTGAAGCGTCCGGGACGGGGACCTACGAGCAGTACTTC. This translates into CASSEASGTGTYEQYF. The variable domain in full, with the rest retrieved from reference TRBV2 and TRBJ2-7, is EPEVTQTPSHQVTQMGQEVILRCVPISNHLYFYWYRQILGQKVEFLVSFYNNEISEKSEIFDDQFSVERPDGSNFTLKIRSTKLEDSAMYFCASSEASGTGTYEQYFGPGTRLTVT.

This clonotype has only a few counts. The gene calls are TRBV7-2 and TRBJ2-7, with D possibly being TRBD2 (5 bases). The germline V gene encodes CDR1 SGHTA and CDR2 FQGNSA. V was cut by 3 bases and J by 3 bases, with 12 bases left in between. This CDR3 comprises 14 residues. CDR3 protein: CASSFTPDFYEQYF. Written as DNA, the CDR3 is TGTGCCAGCAGCTTTACCCCGGACTTCTACGAGCAGTACTTC.

This clonotype was observed many times. The V gene is TRBV6-1, the J gene TRBJ2-7; 10 bases line up with TRBD1. V trimming: 2 bases; J trimming: 3 bases; junction bases outside the gene matches: 7. The V gene's germline CDR1 is MNHNS and CDR2 SASEGT. The CDR3 length is 16 residues. The CDR3 spells CASSEMDGTGVYEQYF. CDR3 nucleotides: TGTGCCAGCAGTGAAATGGACGGGACAGGGGTCTACGAGCAGTACTTC.

This clonotype has just a few counts. The chain carries TRBV28 and TRBJ2-5; D is uncertain. CDR1 and CDR2 (germline): MDHEN, SYDVKM. CDR3 length: 14 amino acids. Between the trimmed V and J ends, which lost 6 bases and 6 bases, there was a span of 17 bases. Written as DNA, the CDR3 is TGTGCCAGCAGCACCCAGGCCCCACTGAAGACCCAGTACTTC. Translating gives CASSTQAPLKTQYF.

Worth noting for this clonotype: A read error may be the cause here, since a much bigger clone is one base away. The V call is TRBV7-2, the J call TRBJ1-3; D is ambiguous. CDR1 is SGHTA, CDR2 FQGNSA, per germline. CDR3 length equals 16 residues. The CDR3 loop is CASSIAQVGSGNTIYF. The CDR3 DNA sequence: TGTGCCAGCAGCATAGCGCAGGTCGGCTCTGGAAACACCATATATTTT.

This clonotype was seen at least ten times. The chain is built from TRBV28 and TRBJ1-2; 8 positions agree with TRBD1. J was trimmed by 10 bases and V by 5 bases; bases with no gene match: 6. The CDR3 has 12 amino acids. Looked up from germline, CDR1 is MDHEN and CDR2 is SYDVKM. The CDR3 is CASSPRQGIYTF. CDR3 coding DNA: TGTGCCAGCAGTCCCCGACAGGGGATCTACACCTTC.

The J gene is TRBJ2-5, the V gene TRBV30; D tentatively reads TRBD1 or TRBD2 (5 bases each). The V gene's germline CDR1 is GTSNPN and CDR2 SVGIG (reference sequence). Trimming stripped 0 bases from V and 4 bases from J, with 6 bases between. The CDR3 totals 12 residues. CDR3 loop: CAWSVGGETQYF. Here the CDR3 DNA reads TGTGCCTGGAGTGTTGGGGGAGAGACCCAGTACTTC.

V and J are TRBV29-1 and TRBJ1-5; TRBD1 might be the D (5 bases). The germline V gene encodes CDR1 SQVTM and CDR2 ANQGSEA. This CDR3 spans 16 amino acids. Trimming took 2 bases from V and 2 from J, leaving 16 bases between them. CDR3 residues: CSVESPGSGRNQPQHF. Written as DNA, the CDR3 is TGCAGCGTTGAATCCCCAGGGTCGGGTCGCAATCAGCCCCAGCATTTT.

This CDR3 reads CAISEPGLAAYNEQFF. DNA for the CDR3: TGTGCCATCAGTGAGCCGGGACTAGCGGCGTACAATGAGCAGTTCTTC. This chain links TRBV10-3 with TRBJ2-1, with 11 bases lining up with TRBD2. The CDR3 spans 16 residues. The germline gives CDR1 ENHRY, CDR2 SYGVKD. The trim removed 2 bases at V and 4 bases at J, leaving 4 bases unmatched.

The chain is built from TRBV5-5 and TRBJ2-1; D is possibly TRBD2 (5 bases). CDR3 length equals 16 residues. Trimming cost V 0 bases and J 6 bases, with 16 bases left between them. In germline, CDR1 is SGHKS, CDR2 YYEKEE (reference sequence). The CDR3 region is CASSLDEGAALNEQFF. The CDR3 nucleotides are TGTGCCAGCAGCTTGGATGAGGGAGCCGCTCTCAATGAGCAGTTCTTC.

This chain links TRBV20-1 with TRBJ1-6; D might be TRBD1 (6 bases). Germline V gene lookup returns CDR1 DFQATT and CDR2 SNEGSKA (reference sequence). Between the trimmed V and J ends, which lost 1 base and 5 bases, there was a span of 9 bases. The CDR3 has 14 residues. The CDR3 region is CSARAGADNSPLHF. The CDR3 DNA is TGCAGTGCTAGAGCGGGGGCAGATAATTCACCCCTCCACTTT.

This clonotype was seen repeatedly, ten times or more. The V call is TRBV28, the J call TRBJ1-3; D is ambiguous. Germline V gene lookup returns CDR1 MDHEN and CDR2 SYDVKM. Trimming took 4 bases from V and 2 from J, leaving 12 bases between them. The CDR3 runs 15 residues. The CDR3 coding sequence is TGTGCCAGCAGTTACGTGTATCTCGCTGGAAACACCATATATTTT. Translating it yields CASSYVYLAGNTIYF.

The J gene is TRBJ2-7, the V gene TRBV6-1, with 9 bases lining up with TRBD2. J lost 5 bases, V lost 5 bases, and 10 bases had no gene match. The CDR3 is 15 amino acids. Germline V gives CDR1 MNHNS, CDR2 SASEGT. In DNA form, the CDR3 reads TGTGCCAGCAGTCCGGGGGGACTAGCTTTACACGAGCAGTACTTC. Amino acids: CASSPGGLALHEQYF.